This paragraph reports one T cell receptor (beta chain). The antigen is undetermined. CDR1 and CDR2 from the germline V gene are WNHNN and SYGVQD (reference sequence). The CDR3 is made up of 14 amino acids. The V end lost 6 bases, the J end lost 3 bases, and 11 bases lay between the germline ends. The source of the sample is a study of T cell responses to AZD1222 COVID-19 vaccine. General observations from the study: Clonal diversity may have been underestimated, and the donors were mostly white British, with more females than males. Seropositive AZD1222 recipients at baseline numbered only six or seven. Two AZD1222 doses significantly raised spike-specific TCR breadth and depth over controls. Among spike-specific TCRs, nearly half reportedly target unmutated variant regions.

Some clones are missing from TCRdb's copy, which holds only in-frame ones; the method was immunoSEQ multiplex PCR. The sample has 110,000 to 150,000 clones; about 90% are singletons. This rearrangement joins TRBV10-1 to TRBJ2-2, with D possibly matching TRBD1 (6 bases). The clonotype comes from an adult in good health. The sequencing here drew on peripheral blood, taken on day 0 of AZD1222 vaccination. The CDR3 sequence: CASRGAGHTGELFF. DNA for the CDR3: TGCGCCAGCAGGGGGGCAGGACACACCGGGGAGCTGTTTTTT.